The rows below give T cell receptor beta chains drawn from one sample of a study of CD8 T cells in ankylosing spondylitis. From the 5' RACE reads, TCRdb called clonotypes with MiXCR, one entry per CDR3 protein. The repertoire holds 350,000 to 450,000 distinct CDR3 sequences, 20% seen once, with around 13% in the top ten. The sample comprised blood, either unsorted or a sorted T cell fraction (not recorded which). All receptors derive from a male donor with ankylosing spondylitis or in good health (not recorded which). The CDR3 runs from the conserved cysteine through the conserved F or W. D genes are given only for firm matches. Only part of the rows carry a size: once, few, many, or a class if the clone is expanded.

D	J	size	V	CDR3	DNA
-	TRBJ2-3	-	TRBV7-9	CASSLVGISSTDTQYF	TGTGCCAGCAGCTTAGTCGGGATATCTAGCACAGATACGCAGTATTTT
-	TRBJ1-2	-	TRBV9	CASSPSGGANYGYTF	TGTGCCAGCAGCCCATCGGGGGGCGCTAACTATGGCTACACCTTC
TRBD1	TRBJ2-7	few	TRBV20-1	CSARDRGRNYEQYF	TGCAGTGCTAGGGACAGGGGTAGGAACTACGAGCAGTACTTC
TRBD1	TRBJ2-1	-	TRBV5-1	CASSLEGTGSSYNEQFF	TGCGCCAGCAGCTTGGAAGGGACAGGGAGCTCCTACAATGAGCAGTTCTTC
-	TRBJ2-4	few	TRBV6-1	CASKEFLAKNIQYF	TGTGCCAGCAAGGAGTTTTTAGCCAAAAACATTCAGTACTTC
-	TRBJ2-1	few	TRBV5-1	CASSYGGPGNEQFF	TGCGCCAGCAGCTACGGGGGGCCCGGAAATGAGCAGTTCTTC
-	TRBJ1-1	-	TRBV6-5	CASSYSVSLNTEAFF	TGTGCCAGCAGTTACTCGGTCAGTTTGAACACTGAAGCTTTCTTT
-	TRBJ2-7	-	TRBV4-1	CASSSPTNAYEQYF	TGCGCCAGCAGCTCCCCGACAAACGCCTACGAGCAGTACTTT
-	TRBJ2-5	few	TRBV5-5	CASSPSWILETQYF	TGTGCCAGCAGCCCGAGCTGGATTTTAGAGACCCAGTACTTC
-	TRBJ2-7	-	TRBV7-9	CASSGRDSQHYEQYF	TGTGCCAGCAGCGGTCGGGATAGCCAGCACTACGAGCAGTACTTC
-	TRBJ2-5	-	TRBV15	CATSAESVGETQYF	TGTGCCACCAGCGCAGAGAGTGTTGGTGAGACCCAGTACTTC
-	TRBJ2-3	few	TRBV12-3/TRBV12-4	CASTDTGTQYF	TGTGCCAGCACCGACACTGGTACGCAGTATTTT
TRBD1	TRBJ2-3	few	TRBV6-4	CASSGQGDTDTQYF	TGTGCCAGCAGTGGACAGGGGGACACAGATACGCAGTATTTT
TRBD1	TRBJ2-7	-	TRBV6-5	CASSYWPQGARIYEQYF	TGTGCCAGCAGTTACTGGCCTCAGGGGGCCCGTATCTACGAGCAGTACTTC
-	TRBJ2-7	-	TRBV12-3/TRBV12-4	CASSSYIYEQYF	TGTGCCAGCAGCTCCTACATCTACGAGCAGTACTTC
TRBD1	TRBJ2-1	-	TRBV6-1	CASSDPRDRGPFF	TGTGCCAGCAGTGACCCCCGGGACAGGGGGCCGTTCTTC
-	TRBJ2-3	few	TRBV20-1	CSVPVMERTDTQYF	TGCAGTGTCCCGGTCATGGAAAGGACAGATACGCAGTATTTT
TRBD2	TRBJ2-3	-	TRBV7-2	CASSEFSGGAAGDTQYF	TGTGCCAGCAGCGAATTTAGCGGGGGGGCCGCGGGAGATACGCAGTATTTT
TRBD2	TRBJ2-5	-	TRBV11-2	CASSRASGGVTVQETQYF	TGTGCCAGCAGCCGCGCTAGCGGGGGGGTAACAGTCCAAGAGACCCAGTACTTC
-	TRBJ2-7	-	TRBV20-1	CSARDAGAGFTYEQYF	TGCAGTGCTAGAGATGCGGGGGCGGGATTCACCTACGAGCAGTACTTC
TRBD2	TRBJ2-7	few	TRBV20-1	CSARGTSGYYEQYF	TGCAGTGCCCGCGGGACTAGCGGGTACTACGAGCAGTACTTC
-	TRBJ2-1	-	TRBV10-1	CASSKNKNNEQFF	TGCGCCAGCAGTAAAAACAAGAACAATGAGCAGTTCTTC
-	TRBJ2-2	-	TRBV25-1	CASSEDLNTGELFF	TGTGCCAGCAGTGAAGACCTGAACACCGGGGAGCTGTTTTTT
TRBD1	TRBJ2-7	few	TRBV7-9	CASSSPQGMYEQYF	TGTGCCAGCAGCTCCCCACAGGGGATGTACGAGCAGTACTTC
-	TRBJ1-5	-	TRBV7-8	CASSLYGDYNQPQHF	TGTGCCAGCAGCTTGTATGGGGACTACAATCAGCCCCAGCATTTT
-	TRBJ1-4	-	TRBV20-1	CSAREGPTNEKLFF	TGCAGTGCTAGAGAAGGGCCAACTAATGAAAAACTGTTTTTT
-	TRBJ2-5	-	TRBV6-8	CASSYSAFVWAQYF	TGTGCCAGCAGTTACTCGGCTTTTGTTTGGGCCCAGTACTTC
-	TRBJ1-5	few	TRBV12-3/TRBV12-4	CASRDSNQPQHF	TGTGCCAGCAGAGACAGCAATCAGCCCCAGCATTTT
-	TRBJ1-2	-	TRBV20-1	CSARDSGYGYTF	TGCAGTGCTAGAGACAGCGGCTATGGCTACACCTTC
TRBD2	TRBJ2-4	-	TRBV20-1	CSAVPGTSGGAWYIQYF	TGCAGTGCGGTACCCGGGACTAGCGGGGGGGCTTGGTACATTCAGTACTTC
-	TRBJ1-5	-	TRBV12-3/TRBV12-4	CASSLTSPQHF	TGTGCCAGCAGTTTAACTAGTCCCCAGCATTTT
TRBD2	TRBJ2-3	-	TRBV7-8	CASSFHSGGDTDTQYF	TGTGCCAGCAGCTTCCATAGCGGGGGGGACACAGATACGCAGTATTTT
TRBD2	TRBJ2-5	-	TRBV4-1	CASSHAPGTSGGPQETQYF	TGCGCCAGCAGCCATGCCCCCGGGACTAGCGGGGGACCACAAGAGACCCAGTACTTC
-	TRBJ2-5	-	TRBV15	CATSRRRGEETQYF	TGTGCCACCAGCAGGAGGCGAGGGGAGGAGACCCAGTACTTC
-	TRBJ1-1	-	TRBV12-3/TRBV12-4	CASSPPRDLNTEAFF	TGTGCCAGCAGTCCCCCAAGGGATTTGAACACTGAAGCTTTCTTT
-	TRBJ2-7	-	TRBV28	CASRKTDSYEQYF	TGTGCCAGCAGAAAGACAGACTCCTACGAGCAGTACTTC
-	TRBJ1-2	-	TRBV3-1	CASSQDPGANYGYTF	TGTGCCAGCAGCCAAGACCCTGGAGCTAACTATGGCTACACCTTC
TRBD2	TRBJ2-3	many	TRBV6-1	CASSELAGGPDTQYF	TGTGCCAGCAGTGAACTAGCGGGGGGGCCAGATACGCAGTATTTT
TRBD1	TRBJ2-3	-	TRBV29-1	CSAEGQKRTDTQYF	TGCAGCGCTGAGGGACAGAAACGCACAGATACGCAGTATTTT
-	TRBJ2-1	-	TRBV11-3	CASSLGTEGLNEQFF	TGTGCCAGCAGCCTGGGGACCGAAGGCCTTAATGAGCAGTTCTTC